This entry concerns a single TCR beta chain. Profiling relied on immunoSEQ multiplex PCR, and the TCRdb table lists in-frame clones only, not all of them. The top ten hold more than 5% of the sample, which has around 300,000 clones, about 87% seen once. Study members were between roughly 18 and 100 years old and lived in 20 to 25 US regions. Allocation to cohorts depended on clinical history reported by the participants. Per the germline V gene, CDR1 is LNHDA and CDR2 is SQIVND (reference sequence). The CDR3 runs to 19 residues. V was pared by 7 bases and J by 0 bases, with 12 bases of the junction left unmatched. This record comes from a study of blood T cell repertoires in COVID-19. Study at large: From the United States, Italy and Spain came samples of acute and convalescent COVID-19.

This TCR was recovered from a man younger than 40 who had recovered from COVID-19. The rearrangement links TRBV19 to TRBJ2-1, with 13 bases identical to TRBD2. The sample comprised PBMCs or T cells enriched from blood (not recorded which). The CDR3 spells CASTTSGLAGSISYNEQFF. CDR3 coding DNA: TGTGCCAGTACTACTTCGGGACTAGCGGGGTCGATCTCCTACAATGAGCAGTTCTTC. Variable domain in full (rest from reference TRBV19 and TRBJ2-1): DGGITQSPKYLFRKEGQNVTLSCEQNLNHDAMYWYRQDPGQGLRLIYYSQIVNDFQKGDIAEGYSVSREKKESFPLTVTSAQKNPTAFYLCASTTSGLAGSISYNEQFFGPGTRLTVL.